The clone carrying this T cell receptor (beta chain) was seen ten or more times. The antigen remains unidentified. Reasons for excluding patients were uncontrolled infection, other autoimmune disease, pregnancy or lactation. The data were obtained in a study of T cells in Graves' hyperthyroidism and ophthalmopathy. General study results and limits: Blood also held most thyroid clonotypes expanded beyond 0.001. By a 13 V-J model, ophthalmopathy was set apart from stable hyperthyroidism.

Amplified TCR beta CDR3 regions derived from RNA transcripts. Carried out on the TCR CDR3, a first-round RT-PCR used the HTBI primer set. TCRdb called the multiplex PCR reads again in MiXCR, with one record for every CDR3 protein. Of some 600,000 distinct CDR3 sequences in the sample, about 14% are singletons; the top ten hold under 7%. CDR1 and CDR2 from the germline V gene are DFQATT and SNEGSKA (reference sequence). Trimming took off 3 bases at V and 0 bases at J, with 9 bases between the two ends. This CDR3 has 14 residues. The sequence came from a woman aged 25 to 39 with Graves' hyperthyroidism that later progressed to Graves' ophthalmopathy. This chain joins TRBV20-1 and TRBJ2-1; D not resolved. What was sequenced was blood. The DNA for the CDR3 is TGCAGTGCTAGGGCGCCTCCCTCCTACAATGAGCAGTTCTTC. It specifies CSARAPPSYNEQFF.